Presented here are 16 T cell receptor beta chains from one specimen sequenced in a study of T-cell reconstitution after alpha-beta-depleted transplantation in children. For TCRbeta, the library was prepared with unique molecular identifiers. TCRdb used MiXCR to reprocess the PCR reads, holding one entry per CDR3 protein. Of tens of thousands of distinct CDR3 sequences detected, over 4.5% appear once; the ten largest clones hold 30% to 35%. Sequencing used PBMCs, mostly from graft donor cells, obtained 60 days after TCRalphabeta/CD19-depleted stem cell transplant. The source is a female patient between 2 and 15 years old who had a stem cell transplant for aplastic anemia, so the T cells may come from the graft donor.

This clonotype was seen ten or more times. The chain uses TRBV10-3 and TRBJ1-1; D is uncertain. The V end was cut by 6 bases, the J end by 8 bases, with 13 bases between. Germline V gene lookup returns CDR1 ENHRY and CDR2 SYGVKD. The CDR3 contains 12 residues. In DNA, the CDR3 is TGTGCCATCAGCGCCGGGCCCGGAGAAGCTTTCTTT. Translated, it gives CAISAGPGEAFF.

The sample holds many counts of this clonotype. The chain links TRBV29-1 to TRBJ2-7, with 12 bases lining up with TRBD2. V lost 0 bases, J lost 4 bases, and 4 bases stayed unmatched. CDR3 length equals 15 residues. CDR1 is SQVTM and CDR2 is ANQGSEA in the germline V gene. CDR3 amino acids: CSVEDRTSGKYEQYF. The CDR3 nucleotides read TGCAGCGTTGAAGATCGGACTAGCGGGAAATACGAGCAGTACTTC.

This clonotype has at least ten counts. The DNA for the CDR3 is TGTGCCAGCAGTTACTCCGAGTTCGGGAGGGGTGGCTACACCTTC. It specifies CASSYSEFGRGGYTF. This sequence joins TRBV6-6 and TRBJ1-2; TRBD1 is a possible D gene (5 bases). V was clipped by 0 bases and J by 7 bases, with 15 bases between them. CDR1 is MNHNY and CDR2 is SVGAGI in the germline V gene (reference sequence). CDR3 length: 15 amino acids.

The rearrangement uses TRBV5-1 and TRBJ2-1; TRBD1 aligns across 7 bases. The ends lost 2 bases at V and 1 base at J; junction bases unmatched: 3. The CDR3 has 15 residues. The germline V gene has CDR1 SGHRS and CDR2 YFSETQ. The CDR3 coding sequence is TGCGCCAGCAGCTTAACAGGGGAATCCTACAATGAGCAGTTCTTC. This translates into CASSLTGESYNEQFF.

Remarks on this clonotype: A much larger clone is a single base away; this may be a read error. The V call is TRBV20-1, the J call TRBJ2-3; the D gene is possibly TRBD2 (6 bases). The V gene's germline CDR1 is DFQATT and CDR2 SNEGSKA (reference sequence). This CDR3 spans 13 amino acids. In nucleotides, the CDR3 is TGCAGTGCTAGAAGTACTAGCACAGATATGCAGTATTTT. Amino acid sequence: CSARSTSTDMQYF.

This clonotype has a count of ten or more. V is TRBV7-9 and J is TRBJ2-7; 9 positions match TRBD1. This CDR3 is 15 amino acids long. J lost 7 bases, V lost 4 bases, and 11 bases had no gene match. Looked up from germline, CDR1 is SEHNR and CDR2 is FQNEAQ (reference sequence). The CDR3 is CASSYRGTGFQEQYV. The CDR3 bases are TGTGCCAGCAGCTATAGGGGGACAGGGTTCCAGGAGCAGTACGTC.

The sample holds many counts of this clonotype. The V and J genes are TRBV20-1 and TRBJ2-2; 13 bases align to TRBD2. The J segment lost 8 bases and the V segment lost 6 bases, leaving 6 bases of the junction unmatched. CDR1 and CDR2 (germline): DFQATT, SNEGSKA (reference sequence). This CDR3 has 14 amino acids. The CDR3 DNA reads TGCAGTGCCCGGACTAGCGGGGGCCTGGGGGAGCTGTTTTTT. This translates into CSARTSGGLGELFF.

The gene calls are TRBV18 and TRBJ2-7; 9 positions agree with TRBD1. This CDR3 is built from 14 residues. Per germline, CDR1 KGHSH and CDR2 LQKENI. V lost 1 base, J lost 4 bases, and 2 bases stayed unmatched. The CDR3 coding sequence is TGTGCCAGCTCACCACGGACAGGGGAATACGAGCAGTACTTC. This gives the protein CASSPRTGEYEQYF.

As to this clonotype: This may be a read error: a much more frequent sequence differs by one nucleotide. Given the absence of the conserved phenylalanine or tryptophan at the CDR3 end, a read error is likely. CDR3 sequence reads: CASSLGRGNEQFI. For the CDR3, the DNA is TGTGCCAGCAGCTTGGGGAGGGGGAATGAGCAGTTCATC. This chain connects TRBV5-6 to TRBJ2-1; possibly TRBD1 or TRBD2 for D (6 bases each). CDR1 and CDR2 (germline): SGHDT, YYEEEE. This CDR3 is 13 amino acids long. V shed 0 bases and J shed 7 bases, with 8 bases lying between them.

This clonotype was found many times. This sequence joins TRBV5-1 and TRBJ2-3; 7 positions agree with TRBD1. Per the germline V gene, CDR1 is SGHRS and CDR2 is YFSETQ. J lost 2 bases, V lost 7 bases, and 10 bases had no gene match. This CDR3 contains 15 residues. The CDR3 is CASRQGLPITDTQYF. The CDR3 DNA sequence: TGCGCCAGCCGACAGGGTCTCCCAATCACAGATACGCAGTATTTT.

This clonotype was detected a few times. The J gene is TRBJ2-2, the V gene TRBV6-1, with 9 bases aligning to TRBD1. J was trimmed by 5 bases and V by 6 bases; bases with no gene match: 7. This CDR3 has 15 residues. CDR1 and CDR2 (germline): MNHNS, SASEGT. CDR3 sequence: CASSSGTGKTGELFF. The CDR3 nucleotides are TGTGCCAGCAGCTCCGGGACAGGGAAGACCGGGGAGCTGTTTTTT.

This clonotype was seen many times. The chain recombines TRBV5-6 with TRBJ1-6, with a weak D call TRBD1 (5 bases). The CDR3 loop spans 15 amino acids. From germline, CDR1 is SGHDT and CDR2 YYEEEE. V dropped 5 bases and J dropped 0 bases, with 9 bases sitting between them. In DNA form, the CDR3 reads TGTGCCAGCAGTTCGAGGGGCTCCTATAATTCACCCCTCCACTTT. Its protein product is CASSSRGSYNSPLHF. The whole variable domain, filled in from reference TRBV5-6 and TRBJ1-6, reads DAGVTQSPTHLIKTRGQQVTLRCSPKSGHDTVSWYQQALGQGPQFIFQYYEEEERQRGNFPDRFSGHQFPNYSSELNVNALLLGDSALYLCASSSRGSYNSPLHFGNGTRLTVT.

This clonotype was recorded at least ten times. The chain employs TRBV20-1 and TRBJ2-7; the match to TRBD2 covers 8 bases. Germline V CDR1 and CDR2: DFQATT, SNEGSKA (reference sequence). Trimming cost V 6 bases and J 7 bases; bases outside gene matches: 11. There are 13 residues in the CDR3. CDR3 in amino acids: CSAPPLAGMEQYF. The DNA of the CDR3 is TGCAGTGCCCCGCCCCTAGCGGGTATGGAGCAGTACTTC.

This clonotype was recorded many times. The genes are TRBV9 and TRBJ2-2; D is unresolved. The germline V and J ends were trimmed by 0 bases and 0 bases, with 6 bases remaining between them. Germline CDR1 and CDR2: SGDLS and YYNGEE. The CDR3 spans 15 residues. Here the CDR3 DNA reads TGTGCCAGCAGCGTAGAACCGGCGAACACCGGGGAGCTGTTTTTT. Its translation: CASSVEPANTGELFF.

The table lists this clonotype with many counts. V and J are TRBV5-1 and TRBJ2-7; 9 positions match TRBD1. V trimming: 6 bases; J trimming: 4 bases; junction bases outside the gene matches: 5. This CDR3 contains 13 residues. Germline lookup yields CDR1 SGHRS and CDR2 YFSETQ. The CDR3 loop is CASTSGTGYEQYF. The DNA of the CDR3 is TGCGCCAGCACCTCCGGGACAGGGTACGAGCAGTACTTC. The variable domain in full, completed from reference TRBV5-1 and TRBJ2-7, reads KAGVTQTPRYLIKTRGQQVTLSCSPISGHRSVSWYQQTPGQGLQFLFEYFSETQRNKGNFPGRFSGRQFSNSRSEMNVSTLELGDSALYLCASTSGTGYEQYFGPGTRLTVT.

This clonotype occurred a few times. The chain is built from TRBV2 and TRBJ1-2; 8 bases line up with TRBD1. Looked up from germline, CDR1 is SNHLY and CDR2 is FYNNEI. With V trimmed by 7 bases and J by 1 base, 5 bases remained unmatched. The CDR3 length is 14 residues. In DNA, the CDR3 is TGTGCCAGCAAGGGACAGGCGGTTAACTATGGCTACACCTTC. Residues: CASKGQAVNYGYTF.